This TCR beta chain came from a study of CD8 T cells in ankylosing spondylitis. Germline V gene lookup returns CDR1 SGDLS and CDR2 YYNGEE. Losses at the gene ends were 0 bases for V and 4 bases for J; bases not matched to a gene: 2. The CDR3 totals 14 residues. MiXCR was run by TCRdb on the 5' RACE reads, yielding one entry per CDR3 protein. The table records about 42,000 distinct CDR3 sequences, about 4.2% of them present only once. Sequencing was done on a sample of blood, either unsorted or a sorted T cell fraction (not recorded which). The TCR was taken from a female donor with ankylosing spondylitis or in good health (not recorded which). This chain links TRBV9 with TRBJ1-1; the match to TRBD1 covers 8 bases. CDR3 sequence reads: CASSVGTGLTEAFF. The DNA of the CDR3 is TGTGCCAGCAGCGTAGGGACAGGGCTCACTGAAGCTTTCTTT.